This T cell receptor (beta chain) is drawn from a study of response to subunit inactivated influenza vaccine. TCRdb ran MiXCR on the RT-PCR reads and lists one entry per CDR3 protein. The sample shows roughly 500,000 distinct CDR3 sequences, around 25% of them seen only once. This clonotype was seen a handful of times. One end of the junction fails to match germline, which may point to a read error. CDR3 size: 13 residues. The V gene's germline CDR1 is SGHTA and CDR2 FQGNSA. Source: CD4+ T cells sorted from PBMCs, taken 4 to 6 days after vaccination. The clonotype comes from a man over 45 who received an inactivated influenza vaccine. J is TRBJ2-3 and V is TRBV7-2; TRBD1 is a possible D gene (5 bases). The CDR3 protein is CASSLAAQGRQDF. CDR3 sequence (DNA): TGTGCCAGCAGCTTAGCCGCGCAGGGCCGGCAAGATTTT.